This T cell receptor beta chain is drawn from a study of OX40 agonist ivuxolimab in advanced cancers. The study in broad terms: Ivuxolimab, which targeted the costimulatory receptor OX40 (CD134), was an agonistic, fully human IgG2 monoclonal antibody. Intravenous ivuxolimab was administered to patients every 2 weeks at six dose levels: 0.01, 0.1, 0.3, 1.5, 3 and 10 mg/kg. Of the roughly 53 patients in dose escalation, some 19 had hepatocellular carcinoma, about 15 had melanoma, 9 had renal cell carcinoma and 9 had head and neck cancer. In the dose-escalation cohort, around four fifths of patients were male, and the mean age was roughly 60 years, with a range of 23 to 79. Patients were allowed to have had prior anti-PD-1, anti-PD-L1 or anti-CTLA-4 therapy, and 30% to 50% of the dose-escalation patients had previously received checkpoint inhibitors. Partial responses occurred in three dose-escalation patients: two with cutaneous melanoma and one with hepatocellular carcinoma. Peripheral TCRbeta sequencing was intended to test whether TCR sequence diversity was altered and clonal T-cell expansion was caused by ivuxolimab. The paper reports the monotherapy dose-escalation portion (N = 52 patients) of the phase I ivuxolimab trial.

The trial excluded patients who had a history of autoimmune disease or who were on systemic immunosuppression. Peripheral blood for TCR sequencing was drawn from every dose cohort at baseline, at cycle 4 day 1 and at cycle 7 day 1. Samples came from an open-label, multicenter, first-in-human phase I dose-escalation trial of ivuxolimab. Adults with locally advanced or metastatic melanoma, renal cell carcinoma, hepatocellular carcinoma or head and neck squamous cell carcinoma were enrolled in the trial. Before TCR sequencing, CD4+ T cells and CD8+ T cells from peripheral blood were sorted into separate populations. The CDR3 goes from the cysteine to the phenylalanine over 13 residues. Only the CDR3 DNA stays, 39 bases, in frame from base 1. From V the trimming removes 11 bases and from J it removes 4 bases, while the gene matches leave 10 bases of the junction unaccounted for. According to the germline V gene, CDR1 reads SGHDN and CDR2 reads FVKESK.

Genomic DNA was extracted from sorted cells for sequencing of the TCRbeta CDR3 region. TCRbeta CDR3 regions were sequenced using the immunoSEQ Assay. Imported from immuneACCESS, the table was reduced by TCRdb to in-frame sequences with V and J called. These copies leave out some clones; in studies compared against another copy, an unresolved V gene accounts for under half, and the cause of the remainder is not known. For this sample there are about 94,000 clones; approximately 94% appear just once. Approximately 0.18% of the sample goes to the ten largest clones. About this clone itself: This clone's antigen is unknown. Qualities for individual bases were not recorded, and no much larger clone is one base off.

Overall results and qualifications from the work: Low levels of normalized T-cell clonal expansion were also seen in some patients who did not respond. At doses of 0.1 to 3.0 mg/kg, clonal expansion of both CD4+ and CD8+ T cells in blood was seen between baseline and week 6. Partial responders in the 0.1-3.0 mg/kg groups had among the lowest normalized peripheral clonal expansion, especially among CD8+ T cells. After ivuxolimab, expanded clones were on average more numerous among CD8+ T cells than among CD4+ T cells. The antigen specificity of the peripheral T cells that underwent clonal expansion was not determined.

The receptor's source is an adult with an advanced solid tumor such as melanoma, head and neck, liver or kidney cancer. Sequenced material: CD4+ or CD8+ T cells sorted from blood, taken in a trial of the OX40 agonist ivuxolimab. The chain couples TRBV14 to TRBJ1-2, with 7 central nucleotides matching TRBD1. The DNA sequence follows: TGTGCCGGCAACCACAGGGGAGGCTATGGCTACACCTTC. It encodes CAGNHRGGYGYTF.